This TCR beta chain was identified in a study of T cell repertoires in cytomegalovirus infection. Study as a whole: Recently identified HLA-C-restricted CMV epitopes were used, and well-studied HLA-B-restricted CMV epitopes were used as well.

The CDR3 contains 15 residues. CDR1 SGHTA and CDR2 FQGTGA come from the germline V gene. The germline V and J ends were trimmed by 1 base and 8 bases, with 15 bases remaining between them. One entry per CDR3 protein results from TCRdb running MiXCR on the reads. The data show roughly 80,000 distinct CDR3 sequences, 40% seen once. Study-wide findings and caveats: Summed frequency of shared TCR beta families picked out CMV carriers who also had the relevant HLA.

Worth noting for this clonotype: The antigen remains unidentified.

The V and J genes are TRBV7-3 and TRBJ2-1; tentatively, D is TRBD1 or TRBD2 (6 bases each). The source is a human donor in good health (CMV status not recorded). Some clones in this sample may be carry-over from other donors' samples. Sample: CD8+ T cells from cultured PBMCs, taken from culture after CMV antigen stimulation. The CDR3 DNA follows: TGTGCCAGCAGCTTAATAGGGGGGATGATGGATGAGCAGTTCTTC. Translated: CASSLIGGMMDEQFF.